This T cell receptor (beta chain) originates from a study of cytomegalovirus exposure and HLA in healthy donors. Study-wide results and limits: Reports credit the classifier with highly specific, highly sensitive diagnosis of cytomegalovirus status. Analyses of presence and absence presupposed an approximately uniform sequencing depth across donors. Among TCR beta chains, those listed as cytomegalovirus-associated numbered around 160. Later work associated approximately 17,000 TCR beta sequences with HLA alleles at 0.05 false discovery rate.

Germline CDR1 is MNHNY and CDR2 is SVGAGI (reference sequence). The V segment lost 5 bases and the J segment 8 bases; nucleotides outside the gene matches: 10. The CDR3 contains 15 residues. With respect to this clone: Its target is unknown.

The PCR made use of 60 Vbeta and 13 Jbeta primers. Only in-frame clones appear in the TCRdb table, and some are missing; sequencing was by immunoSEQ multiplex PCR. In the table there are more than 100,000 clones, around 78% of which are singletons. The receptor was isolated from a female donor in good health and CMV-seropositive. The chain couples TRBV6-6 to TRBJ1-2; 11 nucleotides match TRBD1. The sequenced material came from PBMCs. The DNA of the CDR3 is TGTGCCAGCAGTACCGAGGGACAGGGGGTAGAGGGCTACACCTTC. Translation gives CASSTEGQGVEGYTF.